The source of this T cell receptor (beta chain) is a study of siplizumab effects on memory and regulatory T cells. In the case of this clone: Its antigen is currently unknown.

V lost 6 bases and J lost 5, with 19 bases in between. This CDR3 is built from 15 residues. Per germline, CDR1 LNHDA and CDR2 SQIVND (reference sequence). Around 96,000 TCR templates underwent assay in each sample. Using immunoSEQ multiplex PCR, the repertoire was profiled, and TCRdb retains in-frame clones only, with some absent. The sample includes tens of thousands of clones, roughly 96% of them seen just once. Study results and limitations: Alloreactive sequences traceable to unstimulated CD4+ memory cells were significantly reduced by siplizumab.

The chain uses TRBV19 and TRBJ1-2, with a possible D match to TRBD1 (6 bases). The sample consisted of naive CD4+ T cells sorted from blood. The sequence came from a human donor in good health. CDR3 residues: CASSRDRPSEYGYTF. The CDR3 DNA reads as TGTGCCAGTAGCCGTGACAGGCCCTCGGAATATGGCTACACCTTC.